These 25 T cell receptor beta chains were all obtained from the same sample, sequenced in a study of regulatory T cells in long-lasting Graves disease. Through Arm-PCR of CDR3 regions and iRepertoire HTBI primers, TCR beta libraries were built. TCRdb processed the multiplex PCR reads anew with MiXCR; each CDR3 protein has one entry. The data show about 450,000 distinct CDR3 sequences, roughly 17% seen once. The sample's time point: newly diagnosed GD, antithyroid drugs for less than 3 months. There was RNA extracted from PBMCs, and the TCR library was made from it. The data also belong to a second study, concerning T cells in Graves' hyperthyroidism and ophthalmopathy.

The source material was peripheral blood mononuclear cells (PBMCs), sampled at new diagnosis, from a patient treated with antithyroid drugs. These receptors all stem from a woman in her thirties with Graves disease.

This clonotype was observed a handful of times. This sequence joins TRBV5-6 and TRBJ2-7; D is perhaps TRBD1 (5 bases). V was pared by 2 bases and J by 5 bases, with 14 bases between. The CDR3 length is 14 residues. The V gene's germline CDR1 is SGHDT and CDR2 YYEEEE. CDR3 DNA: TGTGCCAGCAGCTTCCCAGGGCAATCCAACGAGCAGTACTTC. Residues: CASSFPGQSNEQYF.

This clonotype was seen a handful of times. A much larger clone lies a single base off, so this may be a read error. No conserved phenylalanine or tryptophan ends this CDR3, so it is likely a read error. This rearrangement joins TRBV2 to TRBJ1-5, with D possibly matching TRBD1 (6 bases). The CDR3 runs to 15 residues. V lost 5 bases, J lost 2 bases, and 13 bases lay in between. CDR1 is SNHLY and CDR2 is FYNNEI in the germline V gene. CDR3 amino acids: CASSSPGGGNQPQHL. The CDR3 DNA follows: TGTGCCAGCAGTTCCCCCGGGGGCGGCAATCAGCCCCAGCATCTT.

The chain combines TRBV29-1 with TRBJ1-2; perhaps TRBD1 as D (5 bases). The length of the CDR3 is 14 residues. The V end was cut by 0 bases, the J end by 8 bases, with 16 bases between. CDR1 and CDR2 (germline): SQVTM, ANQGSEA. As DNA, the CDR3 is TGCAGCGTTGAAGATGGGGCGGTTCAAGGAGGCTACACCTTC. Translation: CSVEDGAVQGGYTF.

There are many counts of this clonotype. The CDR3, as DNA: TGCAGTGCTAGAAGGTCTGCCCAGCATTTT. Residues: CSARRSAQHF. This chain connects TRBV20-1 to TRBJ1-5; no reliable D call. From germline, CDR1 is DFQATT and CDR2 SNEGSKA (reference sequence). The V end lost 2 bases, the J end lost 11 bases, and 7 bases lay between the germline ends. CDR3 length equals 10 residues.

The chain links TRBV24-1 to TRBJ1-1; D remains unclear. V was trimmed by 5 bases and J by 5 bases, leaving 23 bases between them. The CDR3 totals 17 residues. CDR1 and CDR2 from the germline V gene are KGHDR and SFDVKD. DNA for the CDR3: TGTGCCACCAGTGGACCCCCCCTAAAGGGTATGAGAACTGAAGCTTTCTTT. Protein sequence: CATSGPPLKGMRTEAFF.

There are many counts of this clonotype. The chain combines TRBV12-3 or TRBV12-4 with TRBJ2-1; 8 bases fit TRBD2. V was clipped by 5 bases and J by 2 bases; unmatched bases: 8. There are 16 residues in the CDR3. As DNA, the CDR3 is TGTGCCAGCAGTCCCTGGGAAGCGGGAGCCTACAATGAGCAGTTCTTC. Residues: CASSPWEAGAYNEQFF.

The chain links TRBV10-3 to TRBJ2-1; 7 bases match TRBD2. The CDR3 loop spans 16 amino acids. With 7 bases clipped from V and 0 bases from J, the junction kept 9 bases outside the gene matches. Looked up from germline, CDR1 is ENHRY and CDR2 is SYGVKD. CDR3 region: CAITPGGGGSYNEQFF. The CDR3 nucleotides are TGTGCCATCACGCCGGGCGGCGGGGGCTCCTACAATGAGCAGTTCTTC.

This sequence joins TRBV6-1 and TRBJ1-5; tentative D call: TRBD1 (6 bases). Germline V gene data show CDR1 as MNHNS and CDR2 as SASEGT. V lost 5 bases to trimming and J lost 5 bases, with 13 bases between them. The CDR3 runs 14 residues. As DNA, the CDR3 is TGTGCCAGCAGTCAACAGGGCCGCTATCAGCCCCAGCATTTT. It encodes CASSQQGRYQPQHF.

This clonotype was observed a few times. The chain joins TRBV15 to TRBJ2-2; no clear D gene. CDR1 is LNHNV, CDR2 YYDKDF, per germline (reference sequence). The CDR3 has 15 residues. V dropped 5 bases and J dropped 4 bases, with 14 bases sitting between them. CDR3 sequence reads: CATSLPTYSTGELFF. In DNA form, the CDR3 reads TGTGCCACCAGCCTCCCGACTTATAGCACCGGGGAGCTGTTTTTT. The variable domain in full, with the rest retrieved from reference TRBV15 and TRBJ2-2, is DAMVIQNPRYQVTQFGKPVTLSCSQTLNHNVMYWYQQKSSQAPKLLFHYYDKDFNNEADTPDNFQSRRPNTSFCFLDIRSPGLGDTAMYLCATSLPTYSTGELFFGEGSRLTVL.

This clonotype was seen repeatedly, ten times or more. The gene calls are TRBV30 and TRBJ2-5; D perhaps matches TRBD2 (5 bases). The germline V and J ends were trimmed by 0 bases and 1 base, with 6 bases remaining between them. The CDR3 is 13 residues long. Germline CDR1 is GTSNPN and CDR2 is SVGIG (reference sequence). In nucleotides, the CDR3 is TGTGCCTGGAGTGTCGGACTCCAAGAGACCCAGTACTTC. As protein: CAWSVGLQETQYF.

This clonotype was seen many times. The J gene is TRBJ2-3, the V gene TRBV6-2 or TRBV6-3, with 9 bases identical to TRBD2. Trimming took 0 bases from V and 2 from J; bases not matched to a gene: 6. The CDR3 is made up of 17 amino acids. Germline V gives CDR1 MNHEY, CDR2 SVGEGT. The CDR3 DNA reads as TGTGCCAGCAGTTACTCGGCTAGCGGGGTGAACACAGATACGCAGTATTTT. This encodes CASSYSASGVNTDTQYF.

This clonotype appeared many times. The CDR3 is CASSSGTGYEQFF. The CDR3 DNA follows: TGTGCCAGCAGTTCCGGGACAGGGTACGAGCAGTTCTTC. The rearrangement links TRBV3-1 to TRBJ2-1, with 9 bases identical to TRBD1. The CDR3 runs to 13 residues. The trim removed 6 bases at V and 10 bases at J, leaving 7 bases unmatched. Germline V CDR1 and CDR2: LGHDT, YNNKEL (reference sequence).

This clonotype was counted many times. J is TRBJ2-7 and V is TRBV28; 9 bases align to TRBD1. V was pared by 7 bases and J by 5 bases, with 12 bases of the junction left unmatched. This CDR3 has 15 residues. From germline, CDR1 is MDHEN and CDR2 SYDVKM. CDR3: CASISKPGQGHEQYF. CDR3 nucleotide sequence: TGTGCCAGCATCAGCAAGCCGGGACAGGGACACGAGCAGTACTTC.

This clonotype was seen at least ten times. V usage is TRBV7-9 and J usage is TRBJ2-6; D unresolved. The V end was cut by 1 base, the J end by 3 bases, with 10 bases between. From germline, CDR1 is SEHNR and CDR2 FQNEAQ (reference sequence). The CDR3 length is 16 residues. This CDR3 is CASSLESTLGANVLTF. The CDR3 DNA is TGTGCCAGCAGCTTAGAGTCGACTCTTGGGGCCAACGTCCTGACTTTC.

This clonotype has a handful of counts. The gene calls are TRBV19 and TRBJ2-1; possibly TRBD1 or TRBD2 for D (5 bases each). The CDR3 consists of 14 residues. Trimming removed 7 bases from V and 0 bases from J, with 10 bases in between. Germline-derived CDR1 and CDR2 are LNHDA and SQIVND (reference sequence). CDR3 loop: CASIGTSSYNEQFF. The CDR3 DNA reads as TGTGCCAGTATAGGGACCTCCTCCTACAATGAGCAGTTCTTC.

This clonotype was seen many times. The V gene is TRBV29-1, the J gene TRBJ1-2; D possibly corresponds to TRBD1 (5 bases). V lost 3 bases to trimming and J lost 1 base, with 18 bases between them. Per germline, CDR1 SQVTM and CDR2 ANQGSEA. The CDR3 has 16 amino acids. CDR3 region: CSVDRSQGPDNYGYTF. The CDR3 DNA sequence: TGCAGCGTTGACCGCTCTCAGGGACCCGATAACTATGGCTACACCTTC.

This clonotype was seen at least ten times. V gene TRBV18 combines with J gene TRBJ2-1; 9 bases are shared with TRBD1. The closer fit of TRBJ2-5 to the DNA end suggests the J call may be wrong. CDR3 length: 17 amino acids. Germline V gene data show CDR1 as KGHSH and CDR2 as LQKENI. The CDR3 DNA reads TGTGCCAGCTCACCATCGATCTCGGACAGGGGACAAGAGACCCAGTACTTC. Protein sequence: CASSPSISDRGQETQYF.

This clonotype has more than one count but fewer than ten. As DNA, the CDR3 is TGTGCCAGCAGCCAATTTTCCGGGACAGGGCCCTATGGCTACACCTTC. It specifies CASSQFSGTGPYGYTF. V usage is TRBV28 and J usage is TRBJ1-2; TRBD1 aligns across 9 bases. CDR1 is MDHEN and CDR2 is SYDVKM in the germline V gene. Trimming removed 6 bases from V and 4 bases from J; junction bases left unmatched: 12. This CDR3 has 16 residues.

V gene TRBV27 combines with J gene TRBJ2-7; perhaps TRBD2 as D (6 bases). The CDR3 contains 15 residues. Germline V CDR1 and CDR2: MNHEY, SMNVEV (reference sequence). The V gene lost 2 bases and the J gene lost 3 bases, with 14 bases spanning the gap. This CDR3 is CASSLRGGTGYEQYF. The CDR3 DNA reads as TGTGCCAGCAGTTTAAGGGGCGGGACGGGCTACGAGCAGTACTTC.

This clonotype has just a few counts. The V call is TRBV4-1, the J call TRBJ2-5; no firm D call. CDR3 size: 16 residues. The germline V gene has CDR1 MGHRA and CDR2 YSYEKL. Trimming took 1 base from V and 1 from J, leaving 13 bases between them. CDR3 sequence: CASSQGARMAQETQYF. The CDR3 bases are TGCGCCAGCAGCCAAGGGGCGCGAATGGCCCAAGAGACCCAGTACTTC.

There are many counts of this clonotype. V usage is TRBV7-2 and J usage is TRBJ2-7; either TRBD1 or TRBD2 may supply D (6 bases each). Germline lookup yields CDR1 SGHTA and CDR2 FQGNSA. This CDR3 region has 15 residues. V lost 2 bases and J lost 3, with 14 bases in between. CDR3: CASSLNPGGNYEQYF. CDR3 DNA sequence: TGTGCCAGCAGCTTAAACCCCGGGGGCAACTACGAGCAGTACTTC.

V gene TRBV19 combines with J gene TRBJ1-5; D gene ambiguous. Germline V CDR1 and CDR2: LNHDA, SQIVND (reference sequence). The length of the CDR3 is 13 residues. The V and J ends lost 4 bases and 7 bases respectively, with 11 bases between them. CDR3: CASSRGIQQPQHF. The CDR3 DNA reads TGTGCCAGTAGTAGGGGAATTCAGCAGCCCCAGCATTTT.

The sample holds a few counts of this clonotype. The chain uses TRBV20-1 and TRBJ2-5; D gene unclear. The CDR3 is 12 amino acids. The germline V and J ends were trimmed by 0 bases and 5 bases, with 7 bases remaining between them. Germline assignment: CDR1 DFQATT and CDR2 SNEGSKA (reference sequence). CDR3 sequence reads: CSARDISETQYF. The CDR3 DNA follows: TGCAGTGCTAGAGATATAAGTGAGACCCAGTACTTC.

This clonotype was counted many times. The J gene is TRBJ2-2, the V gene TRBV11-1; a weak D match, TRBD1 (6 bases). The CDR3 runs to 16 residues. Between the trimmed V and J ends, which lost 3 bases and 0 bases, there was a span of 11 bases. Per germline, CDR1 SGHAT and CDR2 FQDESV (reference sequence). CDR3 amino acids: CASSFTGTSNTGELFF. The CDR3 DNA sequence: TGTGCCAGCAGCTTTACCGGGACATCGAACACCGGGGAGCTGTTTTTT.

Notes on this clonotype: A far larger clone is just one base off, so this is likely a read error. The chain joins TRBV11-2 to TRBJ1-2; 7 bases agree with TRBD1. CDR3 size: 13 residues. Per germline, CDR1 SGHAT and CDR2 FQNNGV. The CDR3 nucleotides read TGTGCCAGCAGCCCGGGACAGAACTATGGCCACACCTTC. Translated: CASSPGQNYGHTF.